This T cell receptor beta chain derives from a study of shared clonotypes between healthy human individuals (dated by TCRdb to 2020 to 2022). In the study overall: The cohort comprised a couple of women and a few men aged 18 to 49 years. For each donor, CD4 naive and CD4 memory were each given three plates, CD8 naive was given two plates, and CD8 memory was given one plate. The study deeply sequenced blood TCR repertoires of five healthy adults to estimate repertoire size and the extent of clonotype sharing between individuals. Libraries were prepared and TCR repertoires were sequenced by different laboratories using diverse techniques, in order to increase sequencing depth and limit assay-specific biases. Per donor, leukapheresis produced somewhere between about 0.8 and 9.5 billion PBMCs. Overall results and qualifications from the work: Because the study included only a small number of donors, the genetic and exposure-history diversity represented was limited. Rarefaction of sorted-subset datasets indicated incomplete sequencing despite the large sequencing depth. Pairwise subsampling indicated that sequencing depth was expected to affect the degree of clonotype sharing among donors. Only blood was sampled, and tissue TCR repertoires likely differ from those in blood. Sharing across a few donors was observed for roughly 5% of naive CD4, about 3.2% of naive CD8, 2% to 2.5% of memory CD4, and over 0.3% of memory CD8 clonotypes. Clonotypes shared by all four sorted-subset donors showed higher generation probabilities than non-shared clonotypes. Naive subsets generally had larger estimated clonotype richness than memory subsets.

In the case of this clone: It lacks a known antigen. Per-nucleotide qualities are absent, and no much larger clonotype sits a single base away.

V gives up 5 bases and J gives up 7 bases, and the segment between their germline ends measures 12 bases. CDR1 and CDR2, looked up from the germline V gene, are SGHAT and FQNNGV. CDR3 length: 13 amino acids, cysteine to phenylalanine. Solely the CDR3 DNA is kept, with 39 bases framed from the first base. CD8 naive samples were obtained by positive selection for CCR7 among CD45RO-negative cells, yielding a CD45RA+CCR7+ population from which TemRA cells were excluded. Healthy HIV-negative adults with no recently reported acute infections or vaccinations were included as donors. Every donor was a Caucasian adult residing in Nashville, Tennessee, USA. Blood was obtained by leukapheresis, after which PBMCs were separated by Ficoll-Histopaque density gradient centrifugation and cryopreserved in liquid nitrogen vapor phase. Analytical flow cytometry was used to check the purity and quantity of each magnetically sorted T cell population. Genomic DNA was isolated from each sorted fraction and quantified by UV absorbance on a Nanodrop 2000c.

Using the deep immunoSEQ assay, TCR CDR3 regions were amplified from genomic DNA by multiplex PCR. Extracted genomic DNA from each cell subset was spread evenly across all wells of several immunoSEQ 96-well plates, with each plate serving as a replicate. Each replicate PCR for sorted subsets received about 180 ng genomic DNA, equal to some 32,000 T cell genomes. Purified libraries were quantified with a Qubit 3.0 fluorometer, sized on a Bioanalyzer 2100, and re-quantified with the KAPA Library Quantification kit. Every immunoSEQ 96-well plate was sequenced on a separate single-read 150-cycle Illumina NextSeq 550 flow cell. In the original analysis: Because the immunoSEQ output included only junctional sequences and no quality scores, the filtering could not be the same as the filtering used for full-length reads. To assign V/J genes and CDR3, sequences were annotated against IMGT germline references using PyIR, a Python wrapper for IgBLAST v1.9. Reads were removed for weak V/J assignments (E-value above 1e-6), missing CDR3, stop codons, out-of-frame junctions, or ambiguous translated residues. A V3J clonotype was defined by an identical inferred V gene, J gene, and CDR3 amino acid sequence. To compute the percentage overlap between repertoires, the number of shared unique clonotypes was divided by the size of the smaller repertoire. Richness of each repertoire was evaluated using RTK rarefaction, the Chao1 estimator, and Recon v2.1 estimates of unobserved clonotypes. Generation probabilities for all TCRbeta clonotypes obtained by the gDNA method from a handful of donors were computed using OLGA. TCRdb provides this immuneACCESS table in a form limited to in-frame rearrangements. Some clones are lacking; in checked studies, under half of them reflect an unresolved V gene, and why the rest are absent is not known. V, J and clone size derive from that table, while D and trimming were established from the DNA sequence. Recorded for this sample are hundreds of thousands of clones; about 96% of them occurred a single time. Clones ranked in the top ten supply around 0.21% of the sample.

The rearranged chain carries TRBV11-2 and TRBJ1-5, with no confident D gene call. Sequenced input: naive CD8+ T cells sorted from blood. The cell subset or site label on this specimen signifies: CD45RA+CCR7+. The source of this sequence is a young man in good health. The DNA sequence follows: TGTGCCAGCAGCCCCACCTTGGAGCAGCCCCAGCATTTT. Its product reads: CASSPTLEQPQHF. With all but the CDR3 taken from the reference TRBV11-2 and TRBJ1-5 genes, the full variable domain is: EAGVAQSPRYKIIEKRQSVAFWCNPISGHATLYWYQQILGQGPKLLIQFQNNGVVDDSQLPKDRFSAERLKGVDSTLKIQPAKLEDSAVYLCASSPTLEQPQHFGDGTRLSIL.